This TCR beta chain was captured in a study of CD8 T cells in ankylosing spondylitis. V was clipped by 5 bases and J by 7 bases, with 11 bases between them. Germline V gene data show CDR1 as SEHNR and CDR2 as FQNEAQ (reference sequence). This CDR3 contains 12 residues. TCRdb itself ran the 5' RACE reads through MiXCR, one entry per CDR3 protein. The profile shows under 250,000 distinct CDR3 sequences, roughly a third of them singletons. This clonotype was seen at least ten times. The sequenced material came from blood, either unsorted or a sorted T cell fraction (not recorded which). The rearrangement uses TRBV7-9 and TRBJ1-1; D is perhaps TRBD1 (5 bases). The TCR was taken from a male donor with ankylosing spondylitis or in good health (not recorded which). CDR3 coding DNA: TGTGCCAGCAGCGTCAGGGTCGGTGAAGCTTTCTTT. Its protein product is CASSVRVGEAFF.